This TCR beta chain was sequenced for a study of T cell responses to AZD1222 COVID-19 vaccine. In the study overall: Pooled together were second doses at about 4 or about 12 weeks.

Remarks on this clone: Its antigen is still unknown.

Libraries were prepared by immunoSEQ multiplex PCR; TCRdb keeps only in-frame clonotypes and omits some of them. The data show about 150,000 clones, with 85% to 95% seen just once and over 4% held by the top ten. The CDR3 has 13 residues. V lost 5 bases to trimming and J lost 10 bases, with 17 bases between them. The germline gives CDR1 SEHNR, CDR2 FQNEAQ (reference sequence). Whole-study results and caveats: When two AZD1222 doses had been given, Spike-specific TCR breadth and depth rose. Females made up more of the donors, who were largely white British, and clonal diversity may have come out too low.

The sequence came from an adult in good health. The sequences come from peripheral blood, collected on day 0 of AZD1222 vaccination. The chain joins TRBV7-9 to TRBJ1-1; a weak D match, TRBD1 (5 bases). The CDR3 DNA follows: TGTGCCAGCAGCCCCCGGGACGGTCGCGGAGCTTTCTTT. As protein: CASSPRDGRGAFF.